The 8 T cell receptor beta chains listed next were all sequenced from one sample in a study of cytomegalovirus exposure and HLA in healthy donors. Researchers ran the PCR with 60 Vbeta and 13 Jbeta primers. Clones were read by immunoSEQ multiplex PCR, and TCRdb kept only the in-frame ones, dropping some. The sample holds about 190,000 clones, about 87% seen once. The sequencing input was PBMCs. The receptors derive from a woman between 18 and 29 years old in good health and CMV-seronegative.

This clone was counted a single time. The chain uses TRBV7-9 and TRBJ1-4, with D tentatively TRBD1 (6 bases). The V gene lost 5 bases and the J gene lost 5 bases, with 15 bases spanning the gap. The CDR3 spans 15 residues. Germline-derived CDR1 and CDR2 are SEHNR and FQNEAQ (reference sequence). CDR3 residues: CASSRGQNQNEKLFF. DNA for the CDR3: TGTGCCAGCAGCAGAGGACAGAACCAAAATGAAAAACTGTTTTTT.

V and J are TRBV6-5 and TRBJ2-7; 9 nucleotides align to TRBD2. Germline loops: CDR1 MNHEY, CDR2 SVGAGI. V lost 2 bases to trimming and J lost 5 bases; unmatched junction nucleotides: 7. This CDR3 region has 15 residues. The CDR3 sequence is CASSYEKAGGNEQYF. The CDR3 DNA is TGTGCCAGCAGTTACGAGAAAGCGGGGGGAAACGAGCAGTACTTC.

This clone was picked up one time. The V gene is TRBV27, the J gene TRBJ2-5; TRBD1 agrees at 7 bases. Germline V lookup: CDR1 MNHEY, CDR2 SMNVEV (reference sequence). The CDR3 consists of 15 residues. The J segment lost 4 bases and the V segment lost 1 base, leaving 6 bases of the junction unmatched. For the CDR3, the DNA is TGTGCCAGCAGTTTATTAGAGGGGGCGGGAGAGACCCAGTACTTC. It translates to CASSLLEGAGETQYF.

This chain joins TRBV5-1 and TRBJ2-7, with a possible D match to TRBD1 (5 bases). The CDR3 is 13 amino acids. Germline CDR1 SGHRS, CDR2 YFSETQ. V gave up 8 bases and J gave up 0 bases, with 12 bases separating them. CDR3 nucleotides: TGCGCCAGTAGGGGAACGAGCTCCTACGAGCAGTACTTC. It translates to CASRGTSSYEQYF.

The table lists this clone with a count of one. The chain couples TRBV5-1 to TRBJ1-6; possibly TRBD1 for D (5 bases). Germline CDR1 is SGHRS and CDR2 is YFSETQ. The V and J ends lost 4 bases and 2 bases respectively, with 13 bases between them. This CDR3 comprises 16 residues. CDR3 coding DNA: TGCGCCAGCAGCCAGGGAGGAGTGACCTATAATTCACCCCTCCACTTT. Protein sequence: CASSQGGVTYNSPLHF.

This clone was recorded a few times. The chain has TRBV5-1 and TRBJ1-1; possible D gene TRBD1, 6 bases. This CDR3 comprises 16 residues. CDR1 and CDR2 from the germline V gene are SGHRS and YFSETQ. V gave up 1 base and J gave up 5 bases, with 18 bases separating them. The CDR3 DNA is TGCGCCAGCAGCTTGTGGGACACTTCGGGGCAAACTGAAGCTTTCTTT. This codes for CASSLWDTSGQTEAFF. Together with reference TRBV5-1 and TRBJ1-1, the CDR3 gives the full variable domain: KAGVTQTPRYLIKTRGQQVTLSCSPISGHRSVSWYQQTPGQGLQFLFEYFSETQRNKGNFPGRFSGRQFSNSRSEMNVSTLELGDSALYLCASSLWDTSGQTEAFFGQGTRLTVV.

The chain has TRBV30 and TRBJ2-3; 7 bases match TRBD2. The ends lost 5 bases at V and 3 bases at J; junction bases unmatched: 8. The CDR3 runs to 14 residues. Per germline, CDR1 GTSNPN and CDR2 SVGIG (reference sequence). Written as DNA, the CDR3 is TGTGCCTGGGAGGGCGGGAGAGAGACAGATACGCAGTATTTT. Protein sequence: CAWEGGRETDTQYF.

This rearrangement joins TRBV11-2 to TRBJ2-1; 9 positions agree with TRBD2. Germline CDR1 SGHAT, CDR2 FQNNGV. J lost 6 bases, V lost 1 base, and 7 bases had no gene match. The CDR3 is 16 residues long. For the CDR3, the DNA is TGTGCCAGCAGCTTAGCGGCGGGAGGGGGGGGCAATGAGCAGTTCTTC. It translates to CASSLAAGGGGNEQFF.